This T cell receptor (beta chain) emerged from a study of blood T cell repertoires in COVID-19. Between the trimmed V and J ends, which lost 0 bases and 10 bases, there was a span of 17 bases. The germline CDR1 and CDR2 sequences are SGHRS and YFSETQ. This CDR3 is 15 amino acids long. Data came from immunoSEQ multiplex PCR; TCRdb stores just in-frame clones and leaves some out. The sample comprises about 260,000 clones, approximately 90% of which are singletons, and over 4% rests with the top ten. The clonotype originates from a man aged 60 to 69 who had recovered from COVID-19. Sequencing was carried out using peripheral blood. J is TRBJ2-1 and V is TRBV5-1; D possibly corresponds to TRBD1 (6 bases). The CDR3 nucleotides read TGCGCCAGCAGCTTGGCTGCGGGTACACAGGGCGAGCAGTTCTTC. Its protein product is CASSLAAGTQGEQFF.